The clone carrying this TCR beta chain was picked up one time. Antigen specificity is unknown. The data are from a study of cytomegalovirus exposure and HLA in healthy donors. Broader study findings: CMV serostatus stood as the only immune exposure information on hand. A further, later analysis showed that HLA-associated TCR beta chains (compared with equally common others) were more clonally expanded.

Primers: 60 Vbeta forward and 13 Jbeta reverse. Measured with immunoSEQ multiplex PCR; TCRdb has only the in-frame clones, and not every one. The sample records 100,000 to 150,000 clones, roughly 75% being singletons. Specimen: PBMCs. This TCR was sampled from a woman aged 45-65 years in good health and CMV-seronegative.

The CDR3 DNA follows: TGTGCCAGCAGCCCCTCCCCCCCACTAGCGGGAAAGTTCTTC. It codes for CASSPSPPLAGKFF. The chain has TRBV6-5 and TRBJ2-1; 10 nucleotides match TRBD2. V trimming: 6 bases; J trimming: 14 bases; junction bases outside the gene matches: 13. This CDR3 has 14 amino acids. Germline CDR1 is MNHEY and CDR2 is SVGAGI.